This T cell receptor beta chain is drawn from a study of beta chain features in type 1 diabetes. Study observations and caveats: Moderate yet significant TCRB CDR3 shortening was seen in Type 1 diabetes patients in all four CD4+ subsets.

Only a few counts were recorded for this clone. Its antigen is not identified. TCRB transcripts that were expressed got sequenced, as all of the isolated RNA had been reverse transcribed. Approximately 3.6 million reads per sample on average were obtained from naive, central memory and regulatory T cell samples. TCRdb's table, derived via immunoSEQ multiplex PCR, lists solely in-frame clones and lacks some. The data contain about 650,000 clones, 12% of them seen just once; the ten biggest clones take up about 0.11%. The CDR3 covers 17 residues. Germline V gene lookup returns CDR1 SGHTA and CDR2 FQGNSA. Deletions cut 3 bases from V and 0 bases from J, with 16 bases between.

The source of this sequence is a man in his thirties or forties with type 1 diabetes. This chain links TRBV7-2 with TRBJ2-3; no clear D gene. The sample comprised naive CD4+ T cells from blood. The DNA of the CDR3 is TGTGCCAGCAGCTTGCCCTTCAGAGGACGGAGCACAGATACGCAGTATTTT. Protein: CASSLPFRGRSTDTQYF.